Listed below are T cell receptor beta chains from one sample, sequenced in a study of cytomegalovirus exposure and HLA in healthy donors. Using immunoSEQ multiplex PCR, the repertoire was profiled, and TCRdb retains in-frame clones only, with some absent. The sample holds about 130,000 clones; roughly 78% are singletons and the top ten take more than 3%. The specimen was PBMCs. These receptors came from a man younger than 45 in good health and CMV-seronegative. The CDR3 runs from the conserved cysteine through the conserved F or W. D genes are given only for firm matches. Only some rows state a clone size, as once, few, many or a class for expanded clones.

j_call: TRBJ1-2; d_call: .; cdr3_length: 14; clone_size: few; v_call: TRBV6-6; cdr3_aa: CASSYTAAGVGYTF; cdr3_nt: TGTGCCAGCAGTTACACAGCGGCCGGGGTAGGCTACACCTTC
j_call: TRBJ1-1; d_call: .; cdr3_length: 14; clone_size: .; v_call: TRBV29-1; cdr3_aa: CSVGRGGMNTEAFF; cdr3_nt: TGCAGCGTTGGTCGGGGGGGGATGAACACTGAAGCTTTCTTT
j_call: TRBJ2-7; d_call: TRBD1; cdr3_length: 18; clone_size: .; v_call: TRBV5-1; cdr3_aa: CASSLSSGGDRGIYEQYF; cdr3_nt: TGCGCCAGCAGCCTATCATCGGGAGGGGACAGGGGGATCTACGAGCAGTACTTC
j_call: TRBJ1-4; d_call: .; cdr3_length: 14; clone_size: .; v_call: TRBV5-6; cdr3_aa: CASSLTRGGEKLFF; cdr3_nt: TGTGCCAGCAGCTTAACCAGGGGCGGCGAAAAACTGTTTTTT
j_call: TRBJ2-7; d_call: TRBD1; cdr3_length: 15; clone_size: .; v_call: TRBV5-1; cdr3_aa: CASSPGGTGSYEQYF; cdr3_nt: TGCGCCAGCAGCCCCGGCGGGACAGGGAGCTACGAGCAGTACTTC
j_call: TRBJ2-3; d_call: .; cdr3_length: 17; clone_size: .; v_call: TRBV5-4; cdr3_aa: CASSYPDRPSSTDTQYF; cdr3_nt: TGTGCCAGCAGCTACCCTGACAGGCCCTCTAGCACAGATACGCAGTATTTT
j_call: TRBJ1-2; d_call: TRBD1; cdr3_length: 17; clone_size: few; v_call: TRBV18; cdr3_aa: CASSLLVTTGASYGYTF; cdr3_nt: TGTGCCAGCTCACTTCTAGTTACGACAGGGGCGAGCTATGGCTACACCTTC
j_call: TRBJ2-1; d_call: TRBD2; cdr3_length: 16; clone_size: .; v_call: TRBV7-2; cdr3_aa: CASRPPGLAVHNEQFF; cdr3_nt: TGTGCCAGCAGACCACCGGGACTAGCGGTCCACAATGAGCAGTTCTTC
j_call: TRBJ1-5; d_call: .; cdr3_length: 14; clone_size: .; v_call: TRBV28; cdr3_aa: CASLDRGNNQPQHF; cdr3_nt: TGTGCCAGTCTGGACAGAGGTAACAATCAGCCCCAGCATTTT
j_call: TRBJ2-7; d_call: TRBD1; cdr3_length: 14; clone_size: few; v_call: TRBV7-9; cdr3_aa: CASTDRGQPYEQYF; cdr3_nt: TGTGCCAGCACCGACAGGGGGCAACCCTACGAGCAGTACTTC
j_call: TRBJ1-2; d_call: .; cdr3_length: 13; clone_size: .; v_call: TRBV10-3; cdr3_aa: CAITGGDNYGYTF; cdr3_nt: TGTGCCATCACGGGAGGGGATAACTATGGCTACACCTTC
j_call: TRBJ1-2; d_call: .; cdr3_length: 14; clone_size: .; v_call: TRBV7-3; cdr3_aa: CASSPSPDTKSYTF; cdr3_nt: TGTGCCAGCAGCCCCAGTCCGGACACCAAGAGCTACACCTTC
j_call: TRBJ2-2; d_call: .; cdr3_length: 13; clone_size: few; v_call: TRBV29-1; cdr3_aa: CSVVRAEPGELFF; cdr3_nt: TGCAGCGTTGTCAGGGCAGAGCCCGGGGAGCTGTTTTTT
j_call: TRBJ1-6; d_call: .; cdr3_length: 14; clone_size: .; v_call: TRBV19; cdr3_aa: CASSEGPSGSPLHF; cdr3_nt: TGTGCCAGTAGTGAGGGCCCTAGCGGTTCACCCCTCCACTTT
j_call: TRBJ2-7; d_call: .; cdr3_length: 15; clone_size: .; v_call: TRBV6-1; cdr3_aa: CASILWRGGSYEQYF; cdr3_nt: TGTGCCAGCATCCTCTGGCGGGGAGGCTCCTACGAGCAGTACTTC
j_call: TRBJ1-6; d_call: .; cdr3_length: 14; clone_size: .; v_call: TRBV6-5; cdr3_aa: CASSYRGPNSPLHF; cdr3_nt: TGTGCCAGCAGTTACAGGGGCCCTAATTCACCCCTCCACTTT
j_call: TRBJ2-1; d_call: TRBD1; cdr3_length: 17; clone_size: once; v_call: TRBV6-4; cdr3_aa: CASSDSAGGRDIDEQFF; cdr3_nt: TGTGCCAGCAGTGACTCAGCAGGGGGCCGAGACATAGATGAGCAGTTCTTC
j_call: TRBJ2-1; d_call: TRBD2; cdr3_length: 16; clone_size: .; v_call: TRBV6-6; cdr3_aa: CASSYGLAGSYNEQFF; cdr3_nt: TGTGCCAGCAGTTACGGGCTAGCGGGGTCCTACAATGAGCAGTTCTTC
j_call: TRBJ1-6; d_call: .; cdr3_length: 13; clone_size: once; v_call: TRBV28; cdr3_aa: CATDRRNNSPLHF; cdr3_nt: TGTGCCACGGACAGACGAAATAATTCACCCCTCCACTTT
j_call: TRBJ2-4; d_call: TRBD1; cdr3_length: 13; clone_size: .; v_call: TRBV19; cdr3_aa: CASSISLRGGLNF; cdr3_nt: TGTGCCAGTAGTATATCCCTACGAGGGGGCTTGAACTTC
j_call: TRBJ2-5; d_call: .; cdr3_length: 12; clone_size: .; v_call: TRBV29-1; cdr3_aa: CSATGIQETQYF; cdr3_nt: TGCAGCGCCACAGGGATCCAAGAGACCCAGTACTTC
j_call: TRBJ1-1; d_call: .; cdr3_length: 14; clone_size: .; v_call: TRBV19; cdr3_aa: CASSIRGPRGEAFF; cdr3_nt: TGTGCCAGTAGTATAAGGGGTCCCCGAGGTGAAGCTTTCTTT
j_call: TRBJ2-1; d_call: .; cdr3_length: 14; clone_size: .; v_call: TRBV7-3; cdr3_aa: CASSKSGVNNEQFF; cdr3_nt: TGTGCCAGCAGTAAATCGGGGGTCAACAATGAGCAGTTCTTC
j_call: TRBJ1-6; d_call: .; cdr3_length: 16; clone_size: .; v_call: TRBV5-5; cdr3_aa: CASSARQDAYNSPLHF; cdr3_nt: TGTGCCAGCAGCGCAAGACAGGACGCTTATAATTCACCCCTCCACTTT
j_call: TRBJ1-2; d_call: .; cdr3_length: 13; clone_size: few; v_call: TRBV2; cdr3_aa: CATQLQNPLSYTF; cdr3_nt: TGTGCCACCCAACTGCAAAATCCGTTAAGCTACACCTTC
j_call: TRBJ1-6; d_call: TRBD1; cdr3_length: 16; clone_size: .; v_call: TRBV5-8; cdr3_aa: CASSPRTGGLYSPLHF; cdr3_nt: TGTGCCAGCAGCCCTCGGACAGGGGGATTATACTCACCCCTCCACTTT
j_call: TRBJ1-2; d_call: TRBD1; cdr3_length: 14; clone_size: .; v_call: TRBV13; cdr3_aa: CASSSSDRDYGYTF; cdr3_nt: TGTGCCAGCAGCTCCTCGGACAGGGACTATGGCTACACCTTC
j_call: TRBJ1-4; d_call: TRBD1; cdr3_length: 16; clone_size: few; v_call: TRBV4-2; cdr3_aa: CASSQDLTGGFEKLFF; cdr3_nt: TGTGCCAGCAGCCAAGATCTGACAGGGGGTTTTGAAAAACTGTTTTTT
j_call: TRBJ1-6; d_call: TRBD1; cdr3_length: 17; clone_size: .; v_call: TRBV18; cdr3_aa: CASSPLLRDRACSPLHF; cdr3_nt: TGTGCCAGCTCACCACTTTTACGGGACAGGGCTTGTTCACCCCTCCACTTT
j_call: TRBJ2-1; d_call: .; cdr3_length: 13; clone_size: .; v_call: TRBV5-5; cdr3_aa: CASSLGQGAKQFF; cdr3_nt: TGTGCCAGCAGCTTGGGGCAGGGCGCAAAGCAGTTCTTC
j_call: TRBJ2-3; d_call: TRBD2; cdr3_length: 19; clone_size: .; v_call: TRBV7-2; cdr3_aa: CASSLNRPRRGGGGDTQYF; cdr3_nt: TGTGCCAGCAGCTTAAATAGGCCCCGGCGGGGGGGCGGAGGAGATACGCAGTATTTT
j_call: TRBJ1-5; d_call: TRBD1; cdr3_length: 13; clone_size: .; v_call: TRBV7-2; cdr3_aa: CASSYRGEQPQHF; cdr3_nt: TGTGCCAGCAGCTACAGGGGTGAGCAGCCCCAGCATTTT
j_call: TRBJ1-2; d_call: .; cdr3_length: 13; clone_size: .; v_call: TRBV4-2; cdr3_aa: CASSQDRSYGYTF; cdr3_nt: TGTGCCAGCAGCCAAGATAGGAGCTATGGCTACACCTTC
j_call: TRBJ2-7; d_call: TRBD1; cdr3_length: 15; clone_size: .; v_call: TRBV9; cdr3_aa: CASSVELGGYHEQYF; cdr3_nt: TGTGCCAGCAGCGTAGAGTTAGGGGGCTACCACGAGCAGTACTTC
j_call: TRBJ1-1; d_call: TRBD1; cdr3_length: 16; clone_size: .; v_call: TRBV7-8; cdr3_aa: CASSLASGGKNTEAFF; cdr3_nt: TGTGCCAGCAGCTTAGCCTCAGGGGGTAAGAACACTGAAGCTTTCTTT
j_call: TRBJ2-5; d_call: TRBD2; cdr3_length: 16; clone_size: once; v_call: TRBV15; cdr3_aa: CATSKGLAGAQETQYF; cdr3_nt: TGTGCCACCAGCAAAGGACTAGCGGGGGCCCAAGAGACCCAGTACTTC
j_call: TRBJ2-7; d_call: .; cdr3_length: 15; clone_size: .; v_call: TRBV28; cdr3_aa: CASSLGPGYSYEQYF; cdr3_nt: TGTGCCAGCAGTTTAGGCCCAGGGTACTCCTACGAGCAGTACTTC
j_call: TRBJ1-1; d_call: .; cdr3_length: 14; clone_size: .; v_call: TRBV19; cdr3_aa: CASSIMEVGTEAFF; cdr3_nt: TGTGCCAGTAGTATCATGGAGGTGGGCACTGAAGCTTTCTTT
j_call: TRBJ1-1; d_call: TRBD1; cdr3_length: 12; clone_size: .; v_call: TRBV2; cdr3_aa: CASSEYRGSTFF; cdr3_nt: TGTGCCAGCAGTGAATACAGGGGATCGACTTTCTTT
j_call: TRBJ2-7; d_call: .; cdr3_length: 13; clone_size: .; v_call: TRBV27; cdr3_aa: CASSLYLNYEQYF; cdr3_nt: TGTGCCAGCAGTTTATACCTAAACTACGAGCAGTACTTC
j_call: TRBJ2-7; d_call: TRBD1; cdr3_length: 14; clone_size: .; v_call: TRBV10-2; cdr3_aa: CASSESGTVYEQYF; cdr3_nt: TGCGCCAGCAGTGAGTCGGGGACAGTCTACGAGCAGTACTTC
j_call: TRBJ2-2; d_call: .; cdr3_length: 15; clone_size: few; v_call: TRBV6-1; cdr3_aa: CASSEAPRGTGELFF; cdr3_nt: TGTGCCAGCAGCGAAGCGCCACGGGGCACCGGGGAGCTGTTTTTT
j_call: TRBJ2-3; d_call: TRBD2; cdr3_length: 13; clone_size: .; v_call: TRBV28; cdr3_aa: CASRAGGVYTQYF; cdr3_nt: TGTGCCAGCAGAGCGGGGGGTGTCTATACGCAGTATTTT
j_call: TRBJ2-1; d_call: TRBD1; cdr3_length: 15; clone_size: few; v_call: TRBV5-1; cdr3_aa: CASSLGTGGYNEQFF; cdr3_nt: TGCGCCAGCAGCTTGGGGACAGGGGGGTACAATGAGCAGTTCTTC
j_call: TRBJ2-7; d_call: TRBD2; cdr3_length: 15; clone_size: .; v_call: TRBV4-2; cdr3_aa: CASSQERGRGDEQYF; cdr3_nt: TGTGCCAGCAGCCAAGAAAGAGGGAGGGGCGACGAGCAGTACTTC
j_call: TRBJ1-4; d_call: .; cdr3_length: 13; clone_size: .; v_call: TRBV2; cdr3_aa: CASSPTIQEKLFF; cdr3_nt: TGTGCCAGCAGCCCCACAATACAGGAAAAACTGTTTTTT
j_call: TRBJ2-1; d_call: .; cdr3_length: 13; clone_size: .; v_call: TRBV11-2; cdr3_aa: CASSFTGDNEQFF; cdr3_nt: TGTGCCAGCAGCTTTACCGGTGACAATGAGCAGTTCTTC
j_call: TRBJ2-2; d_call: TRBD1; cdr3_length: 15; clone_size: .; v_call: TRBV11-3; cdr3_aa: CASSFQGASTGELFF; cdr3_nt: TGTGCCAGCAGCTTCCAGGGGGCATCCACCGGGGAGCTGTTTTTT
j_call: TRBJ2-7; d_call: TRBD1; cdr3_length: 14; clone_size: few; v_call: TRBV6-4; cdr3_aa: CASRVQGSPLEQYF; cdr3_nt: TGTGCCAGCAGAGTACAGGGGAGCCCGCTCGAGCAGTACTTC
j_call: TRBJ1-1; d_call: .; cdr3_length: 13; clone_size: .; v_call: TRBV12-1; cdr3_aa: CAPPGGSRTEAFF; cdr3_nt: TGTGCCCCGCCAGGGGGGAGTAGGACTGAAGCTTTCTTT
j_call: TRBJ1-2; d_call: TRBD1; cdr3_length: 17; clone_size: .; v_call: TRBV9; cdr3_aa: CASSVEGAVRRNYGYTF; cdr3_nt: TGTGCCAGCAGCGTAGAGGGGGCGGTCAGAAGAAACTATGGCTACACCTTC
j_call: TRBJ2-5; d_call: .; cdr3_length: 17; clone_size: once; v_call: TRBV6-1; cdr3_aa: CASSDSPYDRREETQYF; cdr3_nt: TGTGCCAGCAGTGATTCCCCCTATGACCGACGGGAAGAGACCCAGTACTTC
j_call: TRBJ2-1; d_call: TRBD1; cdr3_length: 16; clone_size: once; v_call: TRBV19; cdr3_aa: CASSTPGTEAYNEQFF; cdr3_nt: TGTGCCAGTAGTACCCCCGGGACAGAAGCCTACAATGAGCAGTTCTTC
j_call: TRBJ2-7; d_call: TRBD1; cdr3_length: 14; clone_size: once; v_call: TRBV11-2; cdr3_aa: CASSLARGPYEQYF; cdr3_nt: TGTGCCAGCAGCTTAGCCAGGGGGCCCTACGAGCAGTACTTC
j_call: TRBJ2-7; d_call: TRBD1; cdr3_length: 14; clone_size: .; v_call: TRBV27; cdr3_aa: CASSSWDRAEEQYF; cdr3_nt: TGTGCCAGCAGTTCTTGGGACAGGGCGGAGGAGCAGTACTTC
j_call: TRBJ1-1; d_call: .; cdr3_length: 15; clone_size: .; v_call: TRBV18; cdr3_aa: CASSLSGSGYTEAFF; cdr3_nt: TGTGCCAGCTCACTCAGCGGGTCGGGGTACACTGAAGCTTTCTTT
j_call: TRBJ1-5; d_call: .; cdr3_length: 15; clone_size: .; v_call: TRBV9; cdr3_aa: CASSPAGLHNQPQHF; cdr3_nt: TGTGCCAGCAGCCCAGCGGGGCTGCACAATCAGCCCCAGCATTTT
j_call: TRBJ2-7; d_call: TRBD2; cdr3_length: 11; clone_size: .; v_call: TRBV29-1; cdr3_aa: CSVAGAYEQYF; cdr3_nt: TGCAGCGTAGCGGGGGCCTACGAGCAGTACTTC